The next 27 T cell receptor beta chains were all read from a single sample in a study of patients and donors after allogeneic stem cell transplantation. A single record per CDR3 protein comes from TCRdb applying MiXCR to the RT-PCR reads. This table has roughly 230,000 distinct CDR3 sequences, around 14% appearing once. The sequencing sample was made of blood, either unsorted or a sorted T cell fraction (not recorded which). The receptors originated from a human donor who was either an allogeneic HSCT recipient or a stem cell or donor lymphocyte infusion donor (not recorded which). It is not recorded whose cells these are; they may come from a transplant donor.

CDR3 sequence (DNA): TGTGCCAGCAGTGGGAGGCTCCAGCATTTT. Translation: CASSGRLQHF. J is TRBJ1-5 and V is TRBV2; D not resolved. V was trimmed by 4 bases and J by 12 bases, leaving 7 bases between them. The CDR3 has 10 amino acids. The germline V gene has CDR1 SNHLY and CDR2 FYNNEI.

This clonotype has only a few counts. The chain uses TRBV7-8 and TRBJ1-5; no definite D call. This CDR3 has 14 amino acids. Germline loops: CDR1 SGHVS, CDR2 FQNEAQ. Trimming stripped 5 bases from V and 5 bases from J, with 13 bases between. For the CDR3, the DNA is TGTGCCAGCAGCACGACAAAAAACTATCAGCCCCAGCATTTT. It translates to CASSTTKNYQPQHF.

In nucleotides, the CDR3 is TGTGCCAGCAGCCTTGGGGGACAGGAGAAAAACATTCAGTACTTC. Its translation is CASSLGGQEKNIQYF. The chain joins TRBV7-8 to TRBJ2-4, with 8 bases that match TRBD1. Germline lookup yields CDR1 SGHVS and CDR2 FQNEAQ. With 5 bases clipped from V and 4 bases from J, the junction kept 7 bases outside the gene matches. The CDR3 runs 15 residues.

This clonotype was counted ten times or more. The rearrangement links TRBV29-1 to TRBJ1-1; D not resolved. V was shortened by 4 bases and J by 9 bases, with 18 bases between the two germline ends. Per the germline V gene, CDR1 is SQVTM and CDR2 is ANQGSEA. The CDR3 covers 13 residues. CDR3: CSVVRGSSTQAFF. In DNA form, the CDR3 reads TGCAGCGTTGTTCGGGGTTCATCGACCCAAGCTTTCTTT.

The chain employs TRBV30 and TRBJ1-1; no definite D call. This CDR3 is 12 amino acids long. Between the trimmed V and J ends, which lost 2 bases and 6 bases, there was a span of 10 bases. Germline V gene sequence: CDR1 GTSNPN, CDR2 SVGIG (reference sequence). This CDR3 is CAWSPLWSEAFF. The CDR3 DNA reads as TGTGCCTGGAGTCCCCTTTGGTCTGAAGCTTTCTTT. The whole variable domain, remainder taken from reference TRBV30 and TRBJ1-1, is SQTIHQWPATLVQPVGSPLSLECTVEGTSNPNLYWYRQAAGRGLQLLFYSVGIGQISSEVPQNLSASRPQDRQFILSSKKLLLSDSGFYLCAWSPLWSEAFFGQGTRLTVV.

The genes are TRBV28 and TRBJ2-7; no clear D. This CDR3 spans 12 amino acids. Trimming took off 4 bases at V and 4 bases at J, with 8 bases between the two ends. Germline V lookup: CDR1 MDHEN, CDR2 SYDVKM. The CDR3 loop is CASSSGWYEQYF. CDR3 bases: TGTGCCAGCAGTTCTGGTTGGTACGAGCAGTACTTC. Full variable domain (rest looked up from reference TRBV28 and TRBJ2-7): DVKVTQSSRYLVKRTGEKVFLECVQDMDHENMFWYRQDPGLGLRLIYFSYDVKMKEKGDIPEGYSVSREKKERFSLILESASTNQTSMYLCASSSGWYEQYFGPGTRLTVT.

This clonotype has just a few counts. This chain uses TRBV5-1 with TRBJ1-5; D gene ambiguous. The CDR3 has 15 residues. Germline loops: CDR1 SGHRS, CDR2 YFSETQ. Trimming shortened V by 1 base and J by 2 bases, and 10 bases separated the two germline ends. CDR3 protein: CASSLTPVGNQPQHF. The CDR3 coding sequence is TGCGCCAGCAGCTTGACCCCCGTAGGCAATCAGCCCCAGCATTTT.

The table lists this clonotype with a few counts. The genes are TRBV5-5 and TRBJ2-2; 10 bases are shared with TRBD2. The trim removed 5 bases at V and 5 bases at J, leaving 15 bases unmatched. CDR1 is SGHKS, CDR2 YYEKEE, per germline (reference sequence). This CDR3 has 18 amino acids. The chain's CDR3 is CASREVVLAGAWTGELFF. The CDR3 bases are TGTGCCAGCAGGGAGGTTGTGCTAGCGGGAGCGTGGACCGGGGAGCTGTTTTTT.

This clonotype was counted ten times or more. The gene calls are TRBV27 and TRBJ1-5; TRBD1 might be the D (5 bases). The germline CDR1 and CDR2 sequences are MNHEY and SMNVEV (reference sequence). V was pared by 0 bases and J by 3 bases, with 9 bases between. The CDR3 is 15 residues long. The CDR3 sequence is CASSLSARANQPQHF. DNA for the CDR3: TGTGCCAGCAGTTTATCAGCCAGGGCCAATCAGCCCCAGCATTTT.

There are many counts of this clonotype. The genes are TRBV7-9 and TRBJ2-3; D is unresolved. Germline V CDR1 and CDR2: SEHNR, FQNEAQ (reference sequence). V lost 7 bases, J lost 2 bases, and 4 bases lay in between. This CDR3 is 11 amino acids long. DNA for the CDR3: TGTGCCAGCACCCTCACAGATACGCAGTATTTT. This translates into CASTLTDTQYF.

This clonotype has only a few counts. The chain recombines TRBV19 with TRBJ1-2; D is unresolved. The V end was cut by 5 bases, the J end by 5 bases, with 18 bases between. Germline-derived CDR1 and CDR2 are LNHDA and SQIVND (reference sequence). CDR3 size: 15 residues. CDR3 sequence reads: CASSPTWVDGYGYTF. The CDR3 DNA reads as TGTGCCAGTAGTCCAACTTGGGTAGACGGGTATGGCTACACCTTC.

This clonotype was observed a few times. The chain combines TRBV15 with TRBJ1-2, with 9 bases lining up with TRBD1. The V gene's germline CDR1 is LNHNV and CDR2 YYDKDF (reference sequence). The CDR3 covers 14 residues. V lost 8 bases, J lost 9 bases, and 13 bases stayed unmatched. DNA for the CDR3: TGTGCCACCCACCGGCCGGGACAGGGAAGGAGCTACACCTTC. It specifies CATHRPGQGRSYTF. The full variable domain, in which reference TRBV15 and TRBJ1-2 provide the parts outside the CDR3, is DAMVIQNPRYQVTQFGKPVTLSCSQTLNHNVMYWYQQKSSQAPKLLFHYYDKDFNNEADTPDNFQSRRPNTSFCFLDIRSPGLGDTAMYLCATHRPGQGRSYTFGSGTRLTVV.

This clonotype was seen more than once but under ten times. The chain recombines TRBV28 with TRBJ2-7; a weak D match, TRBD2 (6 bases). Looked up from germline, CDR1 is MDHEN and CDR2 is SYDVKM. The CDR3 runs 13 residues. Trimming removed 11 bases from V and 2 bases from J, with 16 bases in between. CDR3 DNA: TGTGCCTGTGCGGGGTTCACTACCTACGAGCAGTACTTC. Protein product: CACAGFTTYEQYF.

Many counts were recorded for this clonotype. The rearrangement uses TRBV7-3 and TRBJ2-3; unclear D gene. This CDR3 is built from 13 residues. The ends were cut back, 2 bases at V and 6 bases at J, with 9 bases in the middle. CDR1 is SGHTA, CDR2 FQGTGA, per germline. The CDR3 sequence: CASSLDLGDTQYF. CDR3 in DNA: TGTGCCAGCAGCTTAGACCTTGGGGATACGCAGTATTTT.

The chain recombines TRBV6-1 with TRBJ2-7; D remains ambiguous. This CDR3 region has 15 residues. Trimming stripped 4 bases from V and 6 bases from J, with 19 bases between. CDR1 and CDR2 (germline): MNHNS, SASEGT. CDR3 sequence: CASSGQTITSVEQYF. Here the CDR3 DNA reads TGTGCCAGCAGTGGCCAAACTATTACCTCCGTCGAGCAGTACTTC.

The V gene is TRBV12-3 or TRBV12-4, the J gene TRBJ2-2, with 8 bases matching TRBD2. The V segment lost 3 bases and the J segment 5 bases; nucleotides outside the gene matches: 11. The CDR3 length is 17 residues. The CDR3 region has the DNA TGTGCCAGCAGTTTCGTCTCGGGGGGGCATATGACCGGGGAGCTGTTTTTT. Protein sequence: CASSFVSGGHMTGELFF.

This clonotype was recorded at least ten times. The rearrangement uses TRBV7-2 and TRBJ1-2; TRBD1 matches at 7 bases. There are 13 residues in the CDR3. The ends lost 5 bases at V and 8 bases at J; junction bases unmatched: 8. Germline V gene data show CDR1 as SGHTA and CDR2 as FQGNSA. CDR3: CASSLYRDRGYTF. CDR3 nucleotides: TGTGCCAGCAGCCTCTATCGGGACAGAGGCTACACCTTC.

The chain joins TRBV6-1 to TRBJ2-3; D gene uncertain. This CDR3 is 16 amino acids long. Germline assignment: CDR1 MNHNS and CDR2 SASEGT. Deletions cut 5 bases from V and 0 bases from J, with 15 bases between. The CDR3 region is CASSPWVSSSTDTQYF. In nucleotides, the CDR3 is TGTGCCAGCAGTCCATGGGTCTCCTCAAGCACAGATACGCAGTATTTT.

In its sample, this clonotype was seen many times. J is TRBJ1-1 and V is TRBV4-3, with 7 bases fitting TRBD1. The CDR3 runs 13 residues. Germline V gene data show CDR1 as LGHNA and CDR2 as YSLEER. After removal of 3 bases from V and 4 bases from J, the junction contained 2 bases not matched to a gene. In DNA form, the CDR3 reads TGCGCCAGCAGCCACACAGGGGTCACTGAAGCTTTCTTT. Translation: CASSHTGVTEAFF.

This clonotype came up a few times. V is TRBV30 and J is TRBJ1-1; 7 bases fit TRBD1. Germline trimming cut 2 bases from V and 7 bases from J; bases unmatched to any gene: 16. The CDR3 consists of 16 residues. Germline CDR1 reads GTSNPN; CDR2 reads SVGIG (reference sequence). The CDR3 reads CAWSTPLTGKPIEAFF. In nucleotides, the CDR3 is TGTGCCTGGAGTACCCCCCTGACAGGGAAACCAATTGAAGCTTTCTTT.

This clonotype was seen at least ten times. This chain joins TRBV29-1 and TRBJ1-2; 7 nucleotides agree with TRBD1. J was trimmed by 4 bases and V by 4 bases; bases with no gene match: 6. Germline V gene data show CDR1 as SQVTM and CDR2 as ANQGSEA. This CDR3 comprises 13 residues. The CDR3 nucleotides read TGCAGCGTTGGGGGCAGGGGGGGCTATGGCTACACCTTC. Translation: CSVGGRGGYGYTF.

There are a few counts of this clonotype. This chain links TRBV2 with TRBJ1-4, with 10 bases fitting TRBD1. V gave up 1 base and J gave up 8 bases; unmatched junction bases: 4. Germline assignment: CDR1 SNHLY and CDR2 FYNNEI. This CDR3 has 15 amino acids. The CDR3 DNA reads as TGTGCCAGCAGTGAAGGGGGGGACAGGGGAGAAAAACTGTTTTTT. Protein sequence: CASSEGGDRGEKLFF.

The V gene is TRBV19, the J gene TRBJ1-6; 10 bases map to TRBD1. From germline, CDR1 is LNHDA and CDR2 SQIVND (reference sequence). The CDR3 length is 16 residues. V gave up 5 bases and J gave up 9 bases; unmatched junction bases: 10. CDR3 residues: CASSPRTGGFGSPLHF. For the CDR3, the DNA is TGTGCCAGTAGTCCCCGGACAGGGGGATTCGGTTCACCCCTCCACTTT.

This rearrangement joins TRBV5-1 to TRBJ1-5, with D possibly being TRBD1 (5 bases). Per the germline V gene, CDR1 is SGHRS and CDR2 is YFSETQ. The CDR3 runs to 15 residues. Trimming cost V 5 bases and J 12 bases, with 24 bases left between them. The CDR3 loop reads CASRPDGHSNQYQHF. CDR3 DNA: TGCGCCAGCAGACCTGACGGACATAGCAATCAGTACCAGCATTTT.

The chain links TRBV9 to TRBJ1-6; maybe TRBD1 (5 bases). With 1 base removed from V and 10 bases from J, the gap between germline ends came to 9 bases. The CDR3 has 13 amino acids. Germline-derived CDR1 and CDR2 are SGDLS and YYNGEE. CDR3 nucleotide sequence: TGTGCCAGCAGCGTACAGGGAAACTCACCCCTCCACTTT. Translating gives CASSVQGNSPLHF.

This clonotype has only a few counts. Here the CDR3 reads CASREQGAWEKLFF. The CDR3 DNA sequence: TGTGCCAGCAGGGAACAGGGCGCATGGGAAAAACTGTTTTTT. J is TRBJ1-4 and V is TRBV2; TRBD1 is a possible D gene (6 bases). V lost 6 bases, J lost 8 bases, and 16 bases lay in between. Germline V gives CDR1 SNHLY, CDR2 FYNNEI. The CDR3 has 14 amino acids.

This clonotype was picked up a small number of times. The CDR3 here is CASSTESSYNSPLHF. The CDR3 DNA reads as TGTGCCAGCAGCACGGAAAGCTCCTATAATTCACCCCTCCACTTT. This chain connects TRBV5-8 to TRBJ1-6; D is ambiguous. Germline-derived CDR1 and CDR2 are SGHTS and YDEGEE. The ends were cut back, 4 bases at V and 0 bases at J, with 8 bases in the middle. This CDR3 contains 15 residues.